This T cell receptor beta chain was captured by sequencing in a study of blood T cell repertoires in COVID-19. Study in general: T cells, B-cell-depleted T cells, or PBMCs supplied cDNA or gDNA.

TCRdb keeps only in-frame clones here, not all; method: immunoSEQ multiplex PCR. Of 85,000 to 120,000 clones in the sample, less than 80% were seen once. Sequenced: peripheral blood. This receptor was taken from a man older than 75 with COVID-19, enrolled during active disease.

CDR3 nucleotides: TGCGCCAGCAGTCCAACAGGGAACACTGAAGCTTTCTTT. Translated: CASSPTGNTEAFF. This chain joins TRBV23-1 and TRBJ1-1; tentative D call: TRBD1 (5 bases). TRBV23-1 is known as an ORF, though its function is uncertain. V dropped 4 bases and J dropped 1 base, with 7 bases sitting between them. The CDR3 loop spans 13 amino acids.